A single sample gave rise to the 25 T cell receptor beta chains below, sequenced in a study of OX40 agonist ivuxolimab in advanced cancers. Sequencing used immunoSEQ multiplex PCR; TCRdb keeps in-frame clones, though not all of them. The data contain about 45,000 clones, approximately 90% of them seen just once; the ten biggest clones take up under 20%. This sample comprised CD4+ or CD8+ T cells sorted from blood, obtained in a trial of the OX40 agonist ivuxolimab. These receptors were taken from an adult with an advanced solid tumor such as melanoma, head and neck, liver or kidney cancer.

This clone occurred once. The chain is built from TRBV9 and TRBJ2-5; the D gene is possibly TRBD1 (6 bases). V dropped 4 bases and J dropped 4 bases, with 20 bases sitting between them. The CDR3 totals 16 residues. Germline V gene lookup returns CDR1 SGDLS and CDR2 YYNGEE. The CDR3 spells CASSQTTRGFGETQYF. In nucleotides, the CDR3 is TGTGCCAGCAGCCAGACGACCAGGGGTTTCGGAGAGACCCAGTACTTC.

In DNA, the CDR3 is TGTGCCAGCAGTTTTCAGGGCGGGGGGACCTACGAGCAGTACTTC. It is translated as CASSFQGGGTYEQYF. This chain uses TRBV5-4 with TRBJ2-7; 8 bases align to TRBD2. Germline trimming cut 5 bases from V and 2 bases from J; bases unmatched to any gene: 9. Germline loops: CDR1 SGHNT, CDR2 YYREEE (reference sequence). The CDR3 loop spans 15 amino acids. The variable domain in full, completed from reference TRBV5-4 and TRBJ2-7, reads ETGVTQSPTHLIKTRGQQVTLRCSSQSGHNTVSWYQQALGQGPQFIFQYYREEENGRGNFPPRFSGLQFPNYSSELNVNALELDDSALYLCASSFQGGGTYEQYFGPGTRLTVT.

The rearrangement joins TRBV4-2 to TRBJ2-3; TRBD2 aligns across 8 bases. V gave up 1 base and J gave up 4 bases; unmatched junction bases: 7. CDR1 is LGHNA and CDR2 is YNFKEQ in the germline V gene. This CDR3 is built from 16 residues. CDR3 nucleotide sequence: TGTGCCAGCAGCCAAGTAGCGGGGTCGACACCAGATACGCAGTATTTT. It translates to CASSQVAGSTPDTQYF.

V and J are TRBV5-6 and TRBJ1-2; D is unclear. The CDR3 has 17 residues. V gave up 0 bases and J gave up 2 bases, with 17 bases separating them. The V gene's germline CDR1 is SGHDT and CDR2 YYEEEE. The CDR3 region has the DNA TGTGCCAGCAGCTTGGTTGTTTCTCAGATCCGAAACTATGGCTACACCTTC. Translating it yields CASSLVVSQIRNYGYTF.

CDR3 DNA sequence: TGTGCCAGCAGCTTTCGGCAGAACTACAATGAGCAGTTCTTC. It encodes CASSFRQNYNEQFF. The V and J genes are TRBV13 and TRBJ2-1; unclear D gene. Germline V gene sequence: CDR1 PRHDT, CDR2 FYEKMQ (reference sequence). V was pared by 3 bases and J by 3 bases, with 9 bases between. This CDR3 is built from 14 residues.

This chain links TRBV28 with TRBJ2-2; D is undetermined. CDR3 length: 16 amino acids. Trimming took off 2 bases at V and 7 bases at J, with 17 bases between the two ends. Per the germline V gene, CDR1 is MDHEN and CDR2 is SYDVKM. The CDR3 sequence is CASSLVTVDGIGELFF. Written as DNA, the CDR3 is TGTGCCAGCAGTTTAGTCACAGTAGACGGTATCGGGGAGCTGTTTTTT.

The chain employs TRBV7-2 and TRBJ2-5, with D maybe TRBD2 (6 bases). The better agreement between TRBJ2-7 and the DNA end casts doubt on the J call. CDR1 and CDR2 from the germline V gene are SGHTA and FQGNSA. The CDR3 length is 15 residues. The CDR3 DNA follows: TGTGCCAGCAGCTTAGCGCCGGGGGAGACCTACGAGCAGTACTTC. Translated, it gives CASSLAPGETYEQYF.

Comments on this clone: The sample carries other DNA sequences with the same CDR3. This rearrangement joins TRBV9 to TRBJ2-3, with 12 bases that match TRBD2. The CDR3 contains 16 residues. V was clipped by 3 bases and J by 3 bases; unmatched bases: 5. Germline assignment: CDR1 SGDLS and CDR2 YYNGEE. CDR3 sequence reads: CASSALLAGGTDTQYF. CDR3 DNA sequence: TGTGCCAGCAGCGCCCTACTAGCGGGAGGAACAGATACGCAGTATTTT. The full variable domain, completed using reference TRBV9 and TRBJ2-3, is DSGVTQTPKHLITATGQRVTLRCSPRSGDLSVYWYQQSLDQGLQFLIQYYNGEERAKGNILERFSAQQFPDLHSELNLSSLELGDSALYFCASSALLAGGTDTQYFGPGTRLTVL.

The chain carries TRBV28 and TRBJ2-7; tentative D call: TRBD1 (6 bases). V shed 5 bases and J shed 2 bases, with 22 bases lying between them. The germline CDR1 and CDR2 sequences are MDHEN and SYDVKM. The CDR3 covers 17 residues. The CDR3 loop reads CASSADRWGEGAYEQYF. The DNA for the CDR3 is TGTGCCAGCAGTGCCGACAGGTGGGGCGAGGGGGCCTACGAGCAGTACTTC.

The V and J genes are TRBV9 and TRBJ1-1, with a tentative D call TRBD1 (5 bases). CDR3 size: 15 residues. Germline CDR1 SGDLS, CDR2 YYNGEE. V was clipped by 0 bases and J by 1 base, with 10 bases between them. CDR3 nucleotides: TGTGCCAGCAGCGTAGCTGGGGCCCAGAACACTGAAGCTTTCTTT. Translating gives CASSVAGAQNTEAFF.

The rearrangement uses TRBV5-4 and TRBJ2-3; D not resolved. This CDR3 region has 13 residues. Germline CDR1 is SGHNT and CDR2 is YYREEE (reference sequence). Trimming left V 2 bases short and J 2 bases short, with 6 bases between. The CDR3 sequence: CASSLTLTDTQYF. The CDR3 DNA is TGTGCCAGCAGCTTAACTCTCACAGATACGCAGTATTTT.

The V call is TRBV7-9, the J call TRBJ2-7; D is perhaps TRBD2 (5 bases). CDR3 size: 14 residues. Germline assignment: CDR1 SEHNR and CDR2 FQNEAQ (reference sequence). V was cut by 5 bases and J by 4 bases, with 15 bases left in between. The CDR3 DNA reads TGTGCCAGCAGCGGAGTAGAGGGCGGGTACGAGCAGTACTTC. It specifies CASSGVEGGYEQYF.

Here the CDR3 reads CASSKTDRGNQPQHF. The DNA of the CDR3 is TGTGCCAGCAGCAAAACAGACAGGGGGAATCAGCCCCAGCATTTT. This sequence joins TRBV21-1 and TRBJ1-5; TRBD1 is the table's D call and was not checked against the DNA. TRBV21-1 corresponds to a pseudogene. The CDR3 is 15 residues long.

The chain is built from TRBV11-2 and TRBJ2-1, with 9 bases that match TRBD2. Per germline, CDR1 SGHAT and CDR2 FQNNGV. The CDR3 is 18 residues long. The V segment lost 0 bases and the J segment 2 bases; nucleotides outside the gene matches: 8. CDR3 region: CASSLETVAGEAYNEQFF. The CDR3 DNA is TGTGCCAGCAGCTTAGAGACAGTAGCGGGGGAAGCCTACAATGAGCAGTTCTTC.

V usage is TRBV27 and J usage is TRBJ2-3; 8 bases are a match to TRBD2. CDR3 length equals 14 residues. The germline V gene has CDR1 MNHEY and CDR2 SMNVEV (reference sequence). V was clipped by 3 bases and J by 1 base; unmatched bases: 0. This CDR3 reads CASSFSGGTDTQYF. Here the CDR3 DNA reads TGTGCCAGCAGTTTTAGCGGGGGCACAGATACGCAGTATTTT.

This clone was counted between two and nine times. The rearrangement uses TRBV2 and TRBJ2-4; D may be TRBD1 or TRBD2 (6 bases each). Trimming pared 8 bases from V and 1 base from J, leaving 12 bases between. This CDR3 contains 14 residues. From germline, CDR1 is SNHLY and CDR2 FYNNEI. CDR3 loop: CASAQGRAKNIQYF. CDR3 coding DNA: TGTGCCAGCGCCCAGGGGAGGGCCAAAAACATTCAGTACTTC.

The rearrangement joins TRBV15 to TRBJ2-1; TRBD2 aligns across 16 bases. V was clipped by 3 bases and J by 4 bases; unmatched bases: 3. CDR1 is LNHNV, CDR2 YYDKDF, per germline (reference sequence). The CDR3 extends over 17 amino acids. CDR3 region: CATSRGTSGRDYNEQFF. The CDR3 DNA reads TGTGCCACCAGCAGGGGGACTAGCGGGAGGGATTACAATGAGCAGTTCTTC. The complete variable domain, with remaining parts taken from reference TRBV15 and TRBJ2-1, reads DAMVIQNPRYQVTQFGKPVTLSCSQTLNHNVMYWYQQKSSQAPKLLFHYYDKDFNNEADTPDNFQSRRPNTSFCFLDIRSPGLGDTAMYLCATSRGTSGRDYNEQFFGPGTRLTVL.

The chain is built from TRBV19 and TRBJ1-1, with unresolved D. V was clipped by 7 bases and J by 5 bases, with 8 bases between them. CDR1 is LNHDA and CDR2 is SQIVND in the germline V gene (reference sequence). The CDR3 runs to 11 residues. The CDR3 region has the DNA TGTGCCAGTAAATGGGGAACTGAAGCTTTCTTT. Translation gives CASKWGTEAFF.

The chain carries TRBV19 and TRBJ2-3; 10 bases line up with TRBD1. V shed 6 bases and J 5 bases; nucleotides not matched to a gene: 5. Germline V gene data show CDR1 as LNHDA and CDR2 as SQIVND (reference sequence). This CDR3 comprises 14 residues. CDR3 coding DNA: TGTGCCAGTAGCCCCCGGGACAGGGGAGATACGCAGTATTTT. Its protein is CASSPRDRGDTQYF.

The chain links TRBV1 to TRBJ2-3. TRBV1 is flagged as a pseudogene. The CDR3 length is 14 residues. The CDR3 nucleotides read TGCACCAGCAGCCACGAGGTGGGGGTGGATACGCAGTATTTT. It yields the protein CTSSHEVGVDTQYF.

The chain combines TRBV7-9 with TRBJ1-5; 12 bases map to TRBD1. The CDR3 extends over 16 amino acids. Germline lookup yields CDR1 SEHNR and CDR2 FQNEAQ (reference sequence). V shed 4 bases, J shed 3 bases, and the junction held 4 bases outside the gene matches. In DNA, the CDR3 is TGTGCCAGCAGCTATGGGACAGGGGGCCTCAATCAGCCCCAGCATTTT. Its protein product is CASSYGTGGLNQPQHF.

This clone was seen once. V is TRBV6-1 and J is TRBJ2-3, with D hard to call. The V end was cut by 1 base, the J end by 0 bases, with 17 bases between. The germline V gene has CDR1 MNHNS and CDR2 SASEGT. This CDR3 spans 18 amino acids. The CDR3 loop is CASSEGLYVGFSTDTQYF. The CDR3 nucleotides read TGTGCCAGCAGTGAAGGCCTCTATGTGGGGTTTAGCACAGATACGCAGTATTTT.

V usage is TRBV27 and J usage is TRBJ2-1; D remains ambiguous. The ends were cut back, 2 bases at V and 3 bases at J, with 5 bases in the middle. Germline CDR1 MNHEY, CDR2 SMNVEV (reference sequence). The CDR3 sequence is 13 residues long. CDR3 residues: CASSLIGYNEQFF. CDR3 DNA sequence: TGTGCCAGCAGTTTAATCGGCTACAATGAGCAGTTCTTC.

This clone was found once. The genes are TRBV13 and TRBJ2-7; 7 positions match TRBD1. The V gene end was trimmed by 5 bases and the J gene end by 0 bases; junction bases not matched to a gene: 13. The CDR3 is 17 residues long. Germline V lookup: CDR1 PRHDT, CDR2 FYEKMQ (reference sequence). CDR3 in amino acids: CASSPIGQVYSSYEQYF. In DNA form, the CDR3 reads TGTGCCAGCAGCCCGATCGGACAGGTGTATAGCTCCTACGAGCAGTACTTC. Full variable domain (missing parts from reference TRBV13 and TRBJ2-7): AAGVIQSPRHLIKEKRETATLKCYPIPRHDTVYWYQQGPGQDPQFLISFYEKMQSDKGSIPDRFSAQQFSDYHSELNMSSLELGDSALYFCASSPIGQVYSSYEQYFGPGTRLTVT.

J is TRBJ1-1 and V is TRBV7-8, with 9 nucleotides matching TRBD1. CDR3 length: 15 amino acids. V lost 5 bases to trimming and J lost 0 bases; unmatched junction nucleotides: 4. CDR1 and CDR2 (germline): SGHVS, FQNEAQ. In nucleotides, the CDR3 is TGTGCCAGCAGCACCTGGGACAGGGTGAACACTGAAGCTTTCTTT. It yields the protein CASSTWDRVNTEAFF.